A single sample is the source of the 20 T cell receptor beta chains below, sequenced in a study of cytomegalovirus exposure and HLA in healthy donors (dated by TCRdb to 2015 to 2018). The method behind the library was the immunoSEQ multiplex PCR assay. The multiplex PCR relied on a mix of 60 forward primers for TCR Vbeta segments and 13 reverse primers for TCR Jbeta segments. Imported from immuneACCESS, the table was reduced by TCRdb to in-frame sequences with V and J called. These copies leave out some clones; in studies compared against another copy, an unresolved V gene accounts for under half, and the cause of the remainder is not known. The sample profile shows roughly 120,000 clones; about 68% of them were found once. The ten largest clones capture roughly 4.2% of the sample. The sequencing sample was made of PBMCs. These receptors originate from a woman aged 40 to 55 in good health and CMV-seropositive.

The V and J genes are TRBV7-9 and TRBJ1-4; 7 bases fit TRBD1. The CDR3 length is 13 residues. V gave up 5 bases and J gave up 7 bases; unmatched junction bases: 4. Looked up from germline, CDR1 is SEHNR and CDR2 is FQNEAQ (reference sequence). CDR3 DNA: TGTGCCAGCAGCCGCGACAGGGCTGAAAAACTGTTTTTT. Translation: CASSRDRAEKLFF.

The CDR3 bases are TGTGCCAGCAGCTTGTTGGCTAGCGGGCTCACAGATACGCAGTATTTT. Amino acids: CASSLLASGLTDTQYF. The rearrangement uses TRBV5-6 and TRBJ2-3, with 8 bases that match TRBD2. Germline V gives CDR1 SGHDT, CDR2 YYEEEE. The CDR3 covers 16 residues. Losses at the gene ends were 1 base for V and 2 bases for J; bases not matched to a gene: 6.

The CDR3 reads CASSRTGRGRRTDTQYF. The CDR3 coding sequence is TGTGCCAGCAGCAGGACCGGGCGGGGGCGCCGCACAGATACGCAGTATTTT. This sequence joins TRBV5-6 and TRBJ2-3, with D perhaps matching TRBD2 (7 bases). Per germline, CDR1 SGHDT and CDR2 YYEEEE. The CDR3 sequence is 17 residues long. V was trimmed by 4 bases and J by 1 base, leaving 19 bases between them.

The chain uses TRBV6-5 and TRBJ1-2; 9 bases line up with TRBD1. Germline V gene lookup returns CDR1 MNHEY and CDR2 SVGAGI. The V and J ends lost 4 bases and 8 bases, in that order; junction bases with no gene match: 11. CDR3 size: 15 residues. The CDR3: CASSFQPGQGWGYTF. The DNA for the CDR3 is TGTGCCAGCAGTTTCCAACCGGGACAGGGATGGGGCTACACCTTC.

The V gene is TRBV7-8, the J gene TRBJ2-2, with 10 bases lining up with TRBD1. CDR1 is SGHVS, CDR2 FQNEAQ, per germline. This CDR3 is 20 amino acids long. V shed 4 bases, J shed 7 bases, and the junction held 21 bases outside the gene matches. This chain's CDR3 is CASSSLQPRPGTGVVGELFF. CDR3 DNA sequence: TGTGCCAGCAGCTCCCTACAACCCCGCCCCGGGACAGGGGTAGTCGGGGAGCTGTTTTTT.

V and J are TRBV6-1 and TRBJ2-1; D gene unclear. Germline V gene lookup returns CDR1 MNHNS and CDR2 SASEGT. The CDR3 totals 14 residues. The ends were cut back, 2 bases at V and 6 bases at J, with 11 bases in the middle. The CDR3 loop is CASSESGQFNEQFF. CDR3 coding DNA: TGTGCCAGCAGTGAAAGTGGGCAGTTCAATGAGCAGTTCTTC.

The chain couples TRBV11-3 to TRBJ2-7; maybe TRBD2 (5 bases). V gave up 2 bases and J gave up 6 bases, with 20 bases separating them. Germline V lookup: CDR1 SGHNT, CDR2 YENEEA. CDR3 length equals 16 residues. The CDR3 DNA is TGTGCCAGCAGCTTACGTGGGAGTAAGAACAAAGGCGAGCAGTACTTC. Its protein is CASSLRGSKNKGEQYF. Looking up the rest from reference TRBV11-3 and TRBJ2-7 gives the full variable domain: EAGVVQSPRYKIIEKKQPVAFWCNPISGHNTLYWYLQNLGQGPELLIRYENEEAVDDSQLPKDRFSAERLKGVDSTLKIQPAELGDSAVYLCASSLRGSKNKGEQYFGPGTRLTVT.

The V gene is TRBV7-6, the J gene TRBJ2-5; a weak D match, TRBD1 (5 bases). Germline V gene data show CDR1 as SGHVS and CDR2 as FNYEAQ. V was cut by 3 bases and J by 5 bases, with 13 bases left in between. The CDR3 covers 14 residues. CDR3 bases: TGTGCCAGCAGCTTCGACAGTCTTGGGGAGACCCAGTACTTC. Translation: CASSFDSLGETQYF. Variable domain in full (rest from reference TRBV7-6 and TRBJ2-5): GAGVSQSPRYKVTKRGQDVALRCDPISGHVSLYWYRQALGQGPEFLTYFNYEAQQDKSGLPNDRFSAERPEGSISTLTIQRTEQRDSAMYRCASSFDSLGETQYFGPGTRLLVL.

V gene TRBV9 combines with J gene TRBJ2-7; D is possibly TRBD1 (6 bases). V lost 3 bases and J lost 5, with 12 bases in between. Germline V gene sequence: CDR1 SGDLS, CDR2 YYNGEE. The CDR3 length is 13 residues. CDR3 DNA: TGTGCCAGCAGCGACGGGACAATCAACGAGCAGTACTTC. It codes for CASSDGTINEQYF. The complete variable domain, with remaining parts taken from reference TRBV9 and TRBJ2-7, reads DSGVTQTPKHLITATGQRVTLRCSPRSGDLSVYWYQQSLDQGLQFLIQYYNGEERAKGNILERFSAQQFPDLHSELNLSSLELGDSALYFCASSDGTINEQYFGPGTRLTVT.

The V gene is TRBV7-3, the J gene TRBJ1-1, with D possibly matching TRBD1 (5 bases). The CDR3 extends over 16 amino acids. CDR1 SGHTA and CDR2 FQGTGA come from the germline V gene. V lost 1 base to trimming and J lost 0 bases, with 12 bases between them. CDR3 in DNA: TGTGCCAGCAGCTTAAGGGGCGGGGAAGTGAACACTGAAGCTTTCTTT. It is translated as CASSLRGGEVNTEAFF.

Here the CDR3 reads CASSRRGVAPGGGTNTEAFF. The DNA for the CDR3 is TGTGCCAGCAGTCGCCGTGGCGTTGCTCCCGGGGGGGGAACGAACACTGAAGCTTTCTTT. The rearrangement links TRBV7-8 to TRBJ1-1, with D possibly TRBD1 on 5 matching bases. The CDR3 runs to 20 residues. The germline CDR1 and CDR2 sequences are SGHVS and FQNEAQ. Trimming left V 6 bases short and J 1 base short, with 30 bases between.

The CDR3 bases are TGTGCCAGCAGCTTAGGTCACAGGGGAACTGAAGCTTTCTTT. Protein product: CASSLGHRGTEAFF. This chain links TRBV7-9 with TRBJ1-1; the match to TRBD1 covers 7 bases. This CDR3 comprises 14 residues. V trimming: 1 base; J trimming: 5 bases; junction bases outside the gene matches: 4. In germline, CDR1 is SEHNR, CDR2 FQNEAQ (reference sequence).

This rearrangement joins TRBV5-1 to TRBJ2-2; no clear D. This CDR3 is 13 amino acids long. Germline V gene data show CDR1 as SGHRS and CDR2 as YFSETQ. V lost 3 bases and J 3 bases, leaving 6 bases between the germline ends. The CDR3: CASSSTYTGELFF. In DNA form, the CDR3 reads TGCGCCAGCAGCTCAACATACACCGGGGAGCTGTTTTTT. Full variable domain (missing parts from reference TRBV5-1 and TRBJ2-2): KAGVTQTPRYLIKTRGQQVTLSCSPISGHRSVSWYQQTPGQGLQFLFEYFSETQRNKGNFPGRFSGRQFSNSRSEMNVSTLELGDSALYLCASSSTYTGELFFGEGSRLTVL.

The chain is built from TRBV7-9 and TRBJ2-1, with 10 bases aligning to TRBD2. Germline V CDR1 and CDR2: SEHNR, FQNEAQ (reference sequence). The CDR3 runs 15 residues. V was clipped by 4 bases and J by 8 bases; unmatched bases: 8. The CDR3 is CASSSWLAGADEQFF. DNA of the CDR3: TGTGCCAGCAGCTCCTGGCTAGCGGGAGCCGATGAGCAGTTCTTC.

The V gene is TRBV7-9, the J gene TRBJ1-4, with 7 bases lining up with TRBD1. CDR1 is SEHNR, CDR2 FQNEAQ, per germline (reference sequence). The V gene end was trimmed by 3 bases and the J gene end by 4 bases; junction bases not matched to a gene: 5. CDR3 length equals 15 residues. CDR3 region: CASSLAGTVNEKLFF. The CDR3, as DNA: TGTGCCAGCAGCTTGGCCGGGACAGTTAATGAAAAACTGTTTTTT.

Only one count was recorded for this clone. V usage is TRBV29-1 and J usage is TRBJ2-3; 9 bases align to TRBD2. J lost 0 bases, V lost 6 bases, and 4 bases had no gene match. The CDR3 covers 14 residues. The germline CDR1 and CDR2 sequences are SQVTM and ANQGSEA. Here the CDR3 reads CSVATSGSTDTQYF. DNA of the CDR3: TGCAGCGTGGCGACTAGCGGTAGCACAGATACGCAGTATTTT.

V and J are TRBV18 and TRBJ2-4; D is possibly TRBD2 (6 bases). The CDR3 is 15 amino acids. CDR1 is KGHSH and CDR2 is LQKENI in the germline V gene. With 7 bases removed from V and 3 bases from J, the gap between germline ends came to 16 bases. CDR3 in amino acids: CASFGRERDKNIQYF. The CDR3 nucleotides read TGTGCCAGCTTCGGACGGGAGAGAGACAAAAACATTCAGTACTTC.

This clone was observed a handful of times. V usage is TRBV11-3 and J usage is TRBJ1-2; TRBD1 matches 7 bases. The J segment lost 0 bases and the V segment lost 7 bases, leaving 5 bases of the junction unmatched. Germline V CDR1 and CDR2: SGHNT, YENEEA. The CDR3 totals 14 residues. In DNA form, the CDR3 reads TGTGCCAGCACCCCGGACAGGACTAACTATGGCTACACCTTC. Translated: CASTPDRTNYGYTF.

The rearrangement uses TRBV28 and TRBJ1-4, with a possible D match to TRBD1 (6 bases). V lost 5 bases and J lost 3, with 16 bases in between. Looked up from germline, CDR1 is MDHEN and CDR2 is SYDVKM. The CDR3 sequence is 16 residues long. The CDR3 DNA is TGTGCCAGCAGTCCGGCCGTTCGGACAGCTAATGAAAAACTGTTTTTT. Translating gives CASSPAVRTANEKLFF. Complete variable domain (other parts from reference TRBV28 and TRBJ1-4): DVKVTQSSRYLVKRTGEKVFLECVQDMDHENMFWYRQDPGLGLRLIYFSYDVKMKEKGDIPEGYSVSREKKERFSLILESASTNQTSMYLCASSPAVRTANEKLFFGSGTQLSVL.

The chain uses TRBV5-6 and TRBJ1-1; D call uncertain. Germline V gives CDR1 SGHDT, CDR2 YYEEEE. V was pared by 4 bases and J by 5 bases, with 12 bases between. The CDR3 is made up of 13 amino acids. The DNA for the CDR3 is TGTGCCAGCAGCACTGAACCGGGAACTGAAGCTTTCTTT. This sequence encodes CASSTEPGTEAFF.